The text below deals with one TCR beta chain. Its antigen is unidentified. The method was immunoSEQ multiplex PCR; TCRdb's version includes in-frame clones alone and lacks a portion of them. This table holds 85,000 to 130,000 clones, roughly 94% found once. This specimen belongs to a study of siplizumab effects on memory and regulatory T cells. Study conclusions and caveats: A minor fraction of alloreactive clones, and no more, mapped to unstimulated subsets. Under siplizumab, alloreactive sequences traced to unstimulated CD4+ memory cells were significantly reduced. Naive T cell populations appeared to exhibit greater diversity than memory cells and appeared to be major alloresponse contributors. Of the proliferating CD4+ or CD8+ clones, roughly 75-96% lacked a naive or memory phenotype that could be assigned.

This TCR was sampled from a human donor in good health. The sequenced sample was Tregs sorted from blood.

CDR3 DNA sequence: TGTGCCAGCAGCTTAACAAGCTCCCGCCATGGCTACACCTTC. Residues: CASSLTSSRHGYTF. This chain connects TRBV7-9 to TRBJ1-2; the D is unclear. The CDR3 covers 14 residues. The V and J ends lost 2 bases and 6 bases respectively, with 13 bases between them. From germline, CDR1 is SEHNR and CDR2 FQNEAQ (reference sequence).